This T cell receptor (beta chain) is from a study of response to subunit inactivated influenza vaccine. Overall study findings and caveats: Authors suggested few new T cells are recruited by each seasonal influenza vaccination.

TCRdb ran MiXCR on the RT-PCR reads and lists one entry per CDR3 protein. The table has roughly 650,000 distinct CDR3 sequences, around a sixth seen once. This clonotype was seen more than once but under ten times. Its antigen is unknown. The V gene lost 2 bases and the J gene lost 2 bases, with 19 bases spanning the gap. The CDR3 covers 19 residues. Per the germline V gene, CDR1 is MNHEY and CDR2 is SMNVEV (reference sequence). Sequencing was performed on PBMCs from blood, taken 11 to 12 days after vaccination. This chain connects TRBV27 to TRBJ1-6; possible D gene TRBD1, 5 bases. The TCR comes from a man aged 45-60 years who received an inactivated influenza vaccine. CDR3 protein: CASSLGRAVQMTYNSPLHF. The CDR3 region has the DNA TGTGCCAGCAGTTTAGGCAGGGCCGTGCAAATGACCTATAATTCACCCCTCCACTTT.